This entry lists 14 T cell receptor beta chains sequenced from one sample in a study of cytomegalovirus exposure and HLA in healthy donors. The PCR had 60 Vbeta and 13 Jbeta primers. Clones were read by immunoSEQ multiplex PCR, and TCRdb kept only the in-frame ones, dropping some. There are roughly 100,000 clones in the sample; approximately 72% occur only once, and around 3.5% lies in the top ten. Sequencing used PBMCs. The receptors shown here come from a woman between 45 and 60 years old in good health and CMV-seronegative.

The J gene is TRBJ1-4, the V gene TRBV4-2; D might be TRBD1 (6 bases). Trimming pared 4 bases from V and 7 bases from J, leaving 16 bases between. CDR1 and CDR2 (germline): LGHNA, YNFKEQ. The CDR3 spans 15 residues. The CDR3 coding sequence is TGTGCCAGCAGCCCCCTGGGGGACATAGCTGAAAAACTGTTTTTT. It encodes CASSPLGDIAEKLFF.

Only a few counts were recorded for this clone. The gene calls are TRBV9 and TRBJ2-6; tentatively, D is TRBD1 (6 bases). Germline CDR1 reads SGDLS; CDR2 reads YYNGEE. The CDR3 covers 16 residues. The ends were cut back, 0 bases at V and 4 bases at J, with 11 bases in the middle. The CDR3 DNA is TGTGCCAGCAGCGTAGGACAGGCGGTGGGGGCCAACGTCCTGACTTTC. Encoded protein: CASSVGQAVGANVLTF.

This chain joins TRBV5-1 and TRBJ2-1, with 9 bases that match TRBD2. The CDR3 extends over 14 amino acids. Germline lookup yields CDR1 SGHRS and CDR2 YFSETQ. J lost 5 bases, V lost 5 bases, and 5 bases had no gene match. This CDR3 is CASRTSGANNEQFF. CDR3 bases: TGCGCCAGCAGGACTAGCGGAGCTAACAATGAGCAGTTCTTC.

This clone was picked up one time. The chain uses TRBV11-3 and TRBJ2-5; the D is unclear. In germline, CDR1 is SGHNT, CDR2 YENEEA. This CDR3 has 14 residues. The V end lost 6 bases, the J end lost 1 base, and 12 bases lay between the germline ends. The CDR3 protein is CASRKYTSQETQYF. DNA of the CDR3: TGTGCCAGCAGAAAATACACATCCCAAGAGACCCAGTACTTC.

This clone was seen a single time. The V and J genes are TRBV6-4 and TRBJ2-1; 10 nucleotides agree with TRBD2. Losses at the gene ends were 3 bases for V and 8 bases for J; bases not matched to a gene: 7. This CDR3 has 15 amino acids. Germline CDR1 MRHNA, CDR2 SNTAGT. CDR3 sequence: CASSELAGVPDEQFF. Here the CDR3 DNA reads TGTGCCAGCAGTGAGCTAGCGGGGGTCCCGGATGAGCAGTTCTTC.

In its sample, this clone was seen a few times. The J gene is TRBJ2-1, the V gene TRBV5-4, with 12 bases identical to TRBD2. The trim removed 4 bases at V and 2 bases at J, leaving 1 base unmatched. CDR1 and CDR2 from the germline V gene are SGHNT and YYREEE (reference sequence). This CDR3 spans 15 amino acids. CDR3: CASSASGGAYNEQFF. In nucleotides, the CDR3 is TGTGCCAGCAGCGCTAGCGGGGGGGCCTACAATGAGCAGTTCTTC.

This chain links TRBV11-3 with TRBJ2-2, with D tentatively TRBD2 (5 bases). Germline V gene lookup returns CDR1 SGHNT and CDR2 YENEEA. The length of the CDR3 is 16 residues. Trimming pared 1 base from V and 1 base from J, leaving 10 bases between. The DNA for the CDR3 is TGTGCCAGCAGCTTAGTATCTAGCTTGAACACCGGGGAGCTGTTTTTT. It yields the protein CASSLVSSLNTGELFF.

In this sample, this clone turned up once. This chain joins TRBV27 and TRBJ2-5, with D possibly matching TRBD2 (6 bases). Germline values: CDR1 MNHEY, CDR2 SMNVEV (reference sequence). The CDR3 length is 14 residues. Trimming shortened V by 8 bases and J by 2 bases, and 15 bases separated the two germline ends. The CDR3 reads CASGLQEKQETQYF. The CDR3 DNA follows: TGTGCCAGCGGACTACAGGAGAAGCAAGAGACCCAGTACTTC.

This chain joins TRBV19 and TRBJ2-1; perhaps TRBD2 as D (5 bases). The CDR3 contains 16 residues. The germline V gene has CDR1 LNHDA and CDR2 SQIVND (reference sequence). V was clipped by 4 bases and J by 0 bases, with 13 bases between them. CDR3 in amino acids: CASSTMRAVSYNEQFF. As DNA, the CDR3 is TGTGCCAGTAGTACCATGAGAGCGGTCTCCTACAATGAGCAGTTCTTC.

This rearrangement joins TRBV5-1 to TRBJ1-4; 10 bases fit TRBD1. Germline CDR1 is SGHRS and CDR2 is YFSETQ. Trimming at V came to 4 bases and at J to 9 bases, leaving 6 bases not matched to a gene. The CDR3 extends over 14 amino acids. The CDR3 reads CASSGGTGEKKLFF. CDR3 nucleotide sequence: TGCGCCAGCAGCGGGGGGACAGGGGAAAAAAAACTGTTTTTT.

The gene calls are TRBV6-5 and TRBJ2-7; no reliable D call. The V gene lost 2 bases and the J gene lost 3 bases, with 11 bases spanning the gap. The CDR3 is made up of 14 amino acids. Germline values: CDR1 MNHEY, CDR2 SVGAGI. Written as DNA, the CDR3 is TGTGCCAGCAGTTACAGTCCGGGTATCTACGAGCAGTACTTC. Translating gives CASSYSPGIYEQYF.

The CDR3 DNA reads as TGTGCCAGCTCACTAACCAGACAAGAGACCCAGTACTTC. It codes for CASSLTRQETQYF. This chain joins TRBV18 and TRBJ2-5; D not resolved. The germline V gene encodes CDR1 KGHSH and CDR2 LQKENI. This CDR3 has 13 residues. The V end was cut by 4 bases, the J end by 2 bases, with 8 bases between.

The genes are TRBV10-3 and TRBJ2-1; 7 nucleotides match TRBD1. The germline V gene encodes CDR1 ENHRY and CDR2 SYGVKD. The CDR3 covers 16 residues. V lost 7 bases and J lost 0; bases outside the gene matches: 9. The CDR3 DNA reads TGTGCCATCACCGAGGACAGGAAAGACTCCTACAATGAGCAGTTCTTC. Translated, it gives CAITEDRKDSYNEQFF.

This clone occurred a few times. The chain carries TRBV29-1 and TRBJ2-5; D is perhaps TRBD2 (6 bases). Germline V lookup: CDR1 SQVTM, CDR2 ANQGSEA. The V end lost 7 bases, the J end lost 2 bases, and 11 bases lay between the germline ends. This CDR3 has 12 residues. The CDR3 protein is CSARDSQETQYF. The CDR3 bases are TGCAGCGCGAGGGACTCGCAAGAGACCCAGTACTTC. The complete variable domain, with remaining parts taken from reference TRBV29-1 and TRBJ2-5, reads SAVISQKPSRDICQRGTSLTIQCQVDSQVTMMFWYRQQPGQSLTLIATANQGSEATYESGFVIDKFPISRPNLTFSTLTVSNMSPEDSSIYLCSARDSQETQYFGPGTRLLVL.